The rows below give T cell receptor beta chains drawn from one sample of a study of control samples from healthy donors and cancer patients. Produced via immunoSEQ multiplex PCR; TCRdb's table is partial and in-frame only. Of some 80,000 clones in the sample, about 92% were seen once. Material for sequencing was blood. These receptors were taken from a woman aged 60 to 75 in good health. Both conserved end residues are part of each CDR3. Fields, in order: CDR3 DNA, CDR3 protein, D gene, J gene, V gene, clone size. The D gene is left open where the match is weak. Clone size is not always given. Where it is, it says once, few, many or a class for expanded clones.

CDR3nt: TGTGCCATCAGTGAGTCACGGACGAACACTGAAGCTTTCTTT; CDR3aa: CAISESRTNTEAFF; d_gene: NA; j_gene: TRBJ1-1; v_gene: TRBV10-3; abundance: NA
CDR3nt: TGTGCCAGCAGCGCGCAGGGGGCGGACGTCGCTGAAGCTTTCTTT; CDR3aa: CASSAQGADVAEAFF; d_gene: TRBD1; j_gene: TRBJ1-1; v_gene: TRBV9; abundance: NA
CDR3nt: TGTGCCAGCAGCCCTTCCGGGACAGGAACCTATGGCTACACCTTC; CDR3aa: CASSPSGTGTYGYTF; d_gene: TRBD1; j_gene: TRBJ1-2; v_gene: TRBV28; abundance: NA
CDR3nt: TGCGCCAGCAGCGCCACCGGGACGGAGCAAGAGACCCAGTACTTC; CDR3aa: CASSATGTEQETQYF; d_gene: NA; j_gene: TRBJ2-5; v_gene: TRBV5-1; abundance: once
CDR3nt: TGTGCCAGTAGTAAGTTGGCAGGGGATAGCAATCAGCCCCAGCATTTT; CDR3aa: CASSKLAGDSNQPQHF; d_gene: NA; j_gene: TRBJ1-5; v_gene: TRBV19; abundance: NA
CDR3nt: TGTGCCAGCAGCCACCGGGTTACGGTCGAGCAGTACTTC; CDR3aa: CASSHRVTVEQYF; d_gene: NA; j_gene: TRBJ2-7; v_gene: TRBV3-1/TRBV3-2; abundance: NA
CDR3nt: TGTGCCACCGTGGGACAGGGGTACAATCAGCCCCAGCATTTT; CDR3aa: CATVGQGYNQPQHF; d_gene: TRBD1; j_gene: TRBJ1-5; v_gene: TRBV6-6; abundance: NA
CDR3nt: TGTGCCAGTAGACCGGGACAGTACTATGGCTACACCTTC; CDR3aa: CASRPGQYYGYTF; d_gene: TRBD1; j_gene: TRBJ1-2; v_gene: TRBV19; abundance: once
CDR3nt: TGTGCCTGGATGGCCACTGCCCGCTCTGGAAACACCATATATTTT; CDR3aa: CAWMATARSGNTIYF; d_gene: NA; j_gene: TRBJ1-3; v_gene: TRBV30; abundance: NA
CDR3nt: TGTGCCAGCAGTTACCGGCAGTCGAATGAAAAACTGTTTTTT; CDR3aa: CASSYRQSNEKLFF; d_gene: NA; j_gene: TRBJ1-4; v_gene: TRBV6-6; abundance: NA
CDR3nt: TGTGCCAGCAGCTTGGGACGGGATAGTTATGGCTACACCTTC; CDR3aa: CASSLGRDSYGYTF; d_gene: NA; j_gene: TRBJ1-2; v_gene: TRBV5-6; abundance: once
CDR3nt: TGTGCCAGCAGTCCCCCTGGGGGGCTCGACGAGCAGTACTTC; CDR3aa: CASSPPGGLDEQYF; d_gene: NA; j_gene: TRBJ2-7; v_gene: TRBV28; abundance: NA
CDR3nt: TGTGCCAGCAGCGCCCCAACCAGGGGGCTGAACACTGAAGCTTTCTTT; CDR3aa: CASSAPTRGLNTEAFF; d_gene: TRBD1; j_gene: TRBJ1-1; v_gene: TRBV9; abundance: NA
CDR3nt: TGTGCCAGCATGCGGAGCCGACAGGCCCATTACAATGAGCAGTTCTTC; CDR3aa: CASMRSRQAHYNEQFF; d_gene: NA; j_gene: TRBJ2-1; v_gene: TRBV27; abundance: NA
CDR3nt: TGTGCCACCAGCAGAGATCAGGATCCCCTCTCGGGAGAGCAGTACTTC; CDR3aa: CATSRDQDPLSGEQYF; d_gene: NA; j_gene: TRBJ2-7; v_gene: TRBV15; abundance: NA
CDR3nt: TGTGCCAGCAGCTTCCGGGAGGCATACAATGAGCAGTTCTTC; CDR3aa: CASSFREAYNEQFF; d_gene: TRBD2; j_gene: TRBJ2-1; v_gene: TRBV5-5; abundance: NA
CDR3nt: TGTGCCAGCAGCAGGAGTGGGGGCGACTATGGCTACACCTTC; CDR3aa: CASSRSGGDYGYTF; d_gene: NA; j_gene: TRBJ1-2; v_gene: TRBV5-4; abundance: NA
CDR3nt: TGTGCCAGCAGCTTAAATGAAAAACTGTTTTTT; CDR3aa: CASSLNEKLFF; d_gene: NA; j_gene: TRBJ1-4; v_gene: TRBV7-9; abundance: few
CDR3nt: TGTGCCAGCAGCTTATACGTCGGGAATACGCAGTATTTT; CDR3aa: CASSLYVGNTQYF; d_gene: NA; j_gene: TRBJ2-3; v_gene: TRBV7-3; abundance: NA
CDR3nt: TGCAGCGTTGAATCGGACAGGCCAATAACTTGGCAGTTCTTC; CDR3aa: CSVESDRPITWQFF; d_gene: TRBD1; j_gene: TRBJ2-1; v_gene: TRBV29-1; abundance: NA
CDR3nt: TGCGCCAGCAGCCAAGATTTAGGGACTACCAGCAACAATGAGCAGTTCTTC; CDR3aa: CASSQDLGTTSNNEQFF; d_gene: TRBD2; j_gene: TRBJ2-1; v_gene: TRBV4-3; abundance: NA
CDR3nt: TGTGCGGGGGGAGGGGCCAATGAGCAGTTCTTC; CDR3aa: CAGGGANEQFF; d_gene: TRBD2; j_gene: TRBJ2-1; v_gene: TRBV7-9; abundance: NA
CDR3nt: TGTGCCAGCAGCGCGACAGGGAACTCCTACGAGCAGTACTTC; CDR3aa: CASSATGNSYEQYF; d_gene: TRBD1; j_gene: TRBJ2-7; v_gene: TRBV7-2; abundance: NA
CDR3nt: TGTGCCAGCAGTGACGGTAATCGTCCTCAGCCCCAGCATTTT; CDR3aa: CASSDGNRPQPQHF; d_gene: NA; j_gene: TRBJ1-5; v_gene: TRBV6-1; abundance: few
CDR3nt: TGCGCCAGCAGCGTACCGGGACAGAGCTCTGGAAACACCATATATTTT; CDR3aa: CASSVPGQSSGNTIYF; d_gene: TRBD1; j_gene: TRBJ1-3; v_gene: TRBV5-1; abundance: NA
CDR3nt: TGTGCCAGCAGCCCCGCTAGCGGGAGGGGAAATGAGCAGTTCTTC; CDR3aa: CASSPASGRGNEQFF; d_gene: TRBD2; j_gene: TRBJ2-1; v_gene: TRBV7-2; abundance: NA
CDR3nt: TGTGCCAGCACCAAATTTAGCGGGAGCTCCTACAATGAGCAGTTCTTC; CDR3aa: CASTKFSGSSYNEQFF; d_gene: TRBD2; j_gene: TRBJ2-1; v_gene: TRBV5-4; abundance: NA
CDR3nt: TGTGCCAGCAGTTATAACAGGGGCCTAGGCTACACCTTC; CDR3aa: CASSYNRGLGYTF; d_gene: TRBD1; j_gene: TRBJ1-2; v_gene: TRBV28; abundance: NA
CDR3nt: TGTGCCAGCAGCGTAACGTCGCTAGCGGGAGGGCCGCTGGACCTCAATGAGCAGTTCTTC; CDR3aa: CASSVTSLAGGPLDLNEQFF; d_gene: TRBD2; j_gene: TRBJ2-1; v_gene: TRBV9; abundance: NA
CDR3nt: TGTGCCATCAGTGGCAGGGGGGTCAATGAGCAGTTCTTC; CDR3aa: CAISGRGVNEQFF; d_gene: NA; j_gene: TRBJ2-1; v_gene: TRBV10-3; abundance: few
CDR3nt: TGTGCCAACCAAGGGGGGAATCTCGGCGGCTACACCTTC; CDR3aa: CANQGGNLGGYTF; d_gene: NA; j_gene: TRBJ1-2; v_gene: TRBV10-3; abundance: NA
CDR3nt: TGTGCCAGTAGTATAGAGGCGGGAGTAGGGTACAATGAGCAGTTCTTC; CDR3aa: CASSIEAGVGYNEQFF; d_gene: TRBD2; j_gene: TRBJ2-1; v_gene: TRBV19; abundance: NA
CDR3nt: TGCGCCAGCAGTGCGGGGCTCAACTATGGCTACACCTTC; CDR3aa: CASSAGLNYGYTF; d_gene: NA; j_gene: TRBJ1-2; v_gene: TRBV10-1; abundance: NA
CDR3nt: TGTGCCAGCAGTTTATGGGGGGAGGGGCGGTTGAACACTGAAGCTTTCTTT; CDR3aa: CASSLWGEGRLNTEAFF; d_gene: NA; j_gene: TRBJ1-1; v_gene: TRBV28; abundance: NA
CDR3nt: TGTGCCAGCACTCCCGAGTCGTCCTCCTACGAGCAGTACTTC; CDR3aa: CASTPESSSYEQYF; d_gene: NA; j_gene: TRBJ2-7; v_gene: TRBV5-5; abundance: NA
CDR3nt: TGCAGTGCTAGTGAAGGTAGCGGGAGACGAGATGAGCAGTTCTTC; CDR3aa: CSASEGSGRRDEQFF; d_gene: TRBD2; j_gene: TRBJ2-1; v_gene: TRBV20-1; abundance: NA
CDR3nt: TGTGCCAGCAGCCAAGTGGTAGGCGGAGCGGGAGCTAACTATGGCTACACCTTC; CDR3aa: CASSQVVGGAGANYGYTF; d_gene: NA; j_gene: TRBJ1-2; v_gene: TRBV4-2; abundance: NA
CDR3nt: TGCGCCAGCAGTGATCCCGGGCCAGGAGGATTGAACACCGGGGAGCTGTTTTTT; CDR3aa: CASSDPGPGGLNTGELFF; d_gene: NA; j_gene: TRBJ2-2; v_gene: TRBV10-1; abundance: few
CDR3nt: TGTGCCAGCAGTTTTCCAGCCGGCTACGAGCAGTACTTC; CDR3aa: CASSFPAGYEQYF; d_gene: NA; j_gene: TRBJ2-7; v_gene: TRBV28; abundance: NA
CDR3nt: TGTGCCAGCAGCAAGGGACTAGCGGGAGGAAGGGATACGCAGTATTTT; CDR3aa: CASSKGLAGGRDTQYF; d_gene: TRBD2; j_gene: TRBJ2-3; v_gene: TRBV7-9; abundance: NA
CDR3nt: TGTGCCAGCTCACCAGGACAGGTGGGGAACGGGGAGCTGTTTTTT; CDR3aa: CASSPGQVGNGELFF; d_gene: TRBD1; j_gene: TRBJ2-2; v_gene: TRBV18; abundance: NA
CDR3nt: TGTGCCAGCGCCCCCCGAGGAGGGACAGGGGGCACGTACGAGCAGTACTTC; CDR3aa: CASAPRGGTGGTYEQYF; d_gene: TRBD1; j_gene: TRBJ2-7; v_gene: TRBV5-4; abundance: NA
CDR3nt: TGTGCCAGTAGTTTCCGACAGAATCAGCCCCAGCATTTT; CDR3aa: CASSFRQNQPQHF; d_gene: NA; j_gene: TRBJ1-5; v_gene: TRBV19; abundance: once
CDR3nt: TGTGCCAGCAGCCCCGGGGCGGGGTATGGAAACACCATATATTTT; CDR3aa: CASSPGAGYGNTIYF; d_gene: NA; j_gene: TRBJ1-3; v_gene: TRBV7-9; abundance: NA
CDR3nt: TGTGCCAGCAGTTTTATGGAGGGGAAAAGGGGCGGCTACACCTTC; CDR3aa: CASSFMEGKRGGYTF; d_gene: NA; j_gene: TRBJ1-2; v_gene: TRBV28; abundance: NA
CDR3nt: TGTGCCAGCAGCTTAGCTAAACAGGGTCAAGGCAATCAGCCCCAGCATTTT; CDR3aa: CASSLAKQGQGNQPQHF; d_gene: NA; j_gene: TRBJ1-5; v_gene: TRBV7-9; abundance: NA
CDR3nt: TGTGCCAGTAGTATTTTCCAACCGGGACTAGCGGGTTTCACCGGGGAGCTGTTTTTT; CDR3aa: CASSIFQPGLAGFTGELFF; d_gene: TRBD2; j_gene: TRBJ2-2; v_gene: TRBV19; abundance: once